This T cell receptor beta chain was sequenced in a study of T cell responses to AZD1222 COVID-19 vaccine. The data were produced by immunoSEQ multiplex PCR, yet TCRdb's version contains in-frame clones alone and is incomplete. This repertoire shows 150,000 to 170,000 clones, around 90% found once; its top ten account for 3% to 3.5%. The germline CDR1 and CDR2 sequences are DFQATT and SNEGSKA (reference sequence). The V gene lost 6 bases and the J gene lost 8 bases, with 13 bases spanning the gap. The CDR3 consists of 11 residues. The chain has TRBV20-1 and TRBJ1-2; D remains unclear. The specimen was peripheral blood, collected on day 0 of AZD1222 vaccination. The TCR was taken from an adult in good health. The CDR3 DNA is TGCAGTGCCGACCCTCCGGGGGGCTACACCTTC. It translates to CSADPPGGYTF.